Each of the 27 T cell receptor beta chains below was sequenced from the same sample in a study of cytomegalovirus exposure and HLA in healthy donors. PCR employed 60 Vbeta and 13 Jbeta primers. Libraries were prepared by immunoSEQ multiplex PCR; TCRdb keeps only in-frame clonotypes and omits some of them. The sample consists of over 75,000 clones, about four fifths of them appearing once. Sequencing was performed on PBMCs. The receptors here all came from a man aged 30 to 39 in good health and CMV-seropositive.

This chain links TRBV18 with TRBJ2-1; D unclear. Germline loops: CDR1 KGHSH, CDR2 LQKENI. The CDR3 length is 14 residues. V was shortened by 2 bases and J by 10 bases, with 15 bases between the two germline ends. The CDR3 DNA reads TGTGCCAGCTCACCATCGGCGAGCGCAATCGAGCAGTTCTTC. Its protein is CASSPSASAIEQFF.

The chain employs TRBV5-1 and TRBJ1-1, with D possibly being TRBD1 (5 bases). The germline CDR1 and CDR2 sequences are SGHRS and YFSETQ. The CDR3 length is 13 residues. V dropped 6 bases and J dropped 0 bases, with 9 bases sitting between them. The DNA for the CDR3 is TGCGCCAGCAAGGCAGGGCTGAACACTGAAGCTTTCTTT. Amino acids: CASKAGLNTEAFF. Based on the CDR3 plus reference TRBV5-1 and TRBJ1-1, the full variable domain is KAGVTQTPRYLIKTRGQQVTLSCSPISGHRSVSWYQQTPGQGLQFLFEYFSETQRNKGNFPGRFSGRQFSNSRSEMNVSTLELGDSALYLCASKAGLNTEAFFGQGTRLTVV.

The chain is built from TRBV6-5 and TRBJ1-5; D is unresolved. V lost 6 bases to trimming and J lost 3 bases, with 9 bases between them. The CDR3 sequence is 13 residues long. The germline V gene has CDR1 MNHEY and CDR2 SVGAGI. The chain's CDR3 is CASRPQVNQPQHF. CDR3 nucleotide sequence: TGTGCCAGCAGACCTCAGGTCAATCAGCCCCAGCATTTT.

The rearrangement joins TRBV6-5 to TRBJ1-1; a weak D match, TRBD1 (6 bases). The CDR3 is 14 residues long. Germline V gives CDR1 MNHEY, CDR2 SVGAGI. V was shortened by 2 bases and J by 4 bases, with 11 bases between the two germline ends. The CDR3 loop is CASSYNRAATEAFF. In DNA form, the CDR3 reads TGTGCCAGCAGTTACAACAGGGCGGCCACTGAAGCTTTCTTT.

The CDR3 nucleotides read TGTGCCAGCAGCTCAACGGCCGGAAACTACGACGAGCAGTACTTC. It yields the protein CASSSTAGNYDEQYF. The rearrangement uses TRBV6-5 and TRBJ2-7; D gene ambiguous. V lost 6 bases, J lost 5 bases, and 20 bases lay in between. The CDR3 consists of 15 residues. Looked up from germline, CDR1 is MNHEY and CDR2 is SVGAGI.

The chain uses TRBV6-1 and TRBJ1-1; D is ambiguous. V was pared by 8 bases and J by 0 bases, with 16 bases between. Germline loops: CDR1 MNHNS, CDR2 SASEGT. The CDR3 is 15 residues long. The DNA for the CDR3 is TGTGCCAGCGCGTTGGAGACGAGGGTGAACACTGAAGCTTTCTTT. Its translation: CASALETRVNTEAFF.

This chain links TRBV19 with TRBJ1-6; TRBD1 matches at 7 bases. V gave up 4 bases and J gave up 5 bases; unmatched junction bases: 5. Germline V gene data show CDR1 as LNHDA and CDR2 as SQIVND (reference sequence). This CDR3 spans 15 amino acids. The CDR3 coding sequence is TGTGCCAGTAGTAACTCCGGGACAGATAATTCACCCCTCCACTTT. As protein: CASSNSGTDNSPLHF.

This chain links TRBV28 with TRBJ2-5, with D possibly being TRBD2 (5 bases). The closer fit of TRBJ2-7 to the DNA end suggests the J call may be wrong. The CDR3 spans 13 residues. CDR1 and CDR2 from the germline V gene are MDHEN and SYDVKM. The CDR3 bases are TGTGCCAGCAGTTTGGAGGTAACCTACGAGCAGTACTTC. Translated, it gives CASSLEVTYEQYF.

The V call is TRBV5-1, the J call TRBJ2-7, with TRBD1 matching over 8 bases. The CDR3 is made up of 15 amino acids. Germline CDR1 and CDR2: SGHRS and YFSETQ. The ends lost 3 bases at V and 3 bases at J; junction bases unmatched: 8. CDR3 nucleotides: TGCGCCAGCAGCTGGGTACCGGGACAGGACTACGAGCAGTACTTC. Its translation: CASSWVPGQDYEQYF.

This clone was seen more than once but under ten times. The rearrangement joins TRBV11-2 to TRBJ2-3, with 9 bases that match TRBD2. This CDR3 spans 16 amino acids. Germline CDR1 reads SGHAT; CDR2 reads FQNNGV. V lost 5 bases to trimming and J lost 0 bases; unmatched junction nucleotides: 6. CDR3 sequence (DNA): TGTGCCAGCAGCCATCTAGCGGGGACTAGCACAGATACGCAGTATTTT. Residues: CASSHLAGTSTDTQYF.

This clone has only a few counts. CDR3 DNA: TGTGCCAGCACCCTACAGGGGGCGTATGGCTACACCTTC. Amino acid sequence: CASTLQGAYGYTF. This chain connects TRBV28 to TRBJ1-2; 9 bases map to TRBD1. V dropped 7 bases and J dropped 5; count of bases not matched to a gene: 5. Germline V gene lookup returns CDR1 MDHEN and CDR2 SYDVKM. The CDR3 contains 13 residues.

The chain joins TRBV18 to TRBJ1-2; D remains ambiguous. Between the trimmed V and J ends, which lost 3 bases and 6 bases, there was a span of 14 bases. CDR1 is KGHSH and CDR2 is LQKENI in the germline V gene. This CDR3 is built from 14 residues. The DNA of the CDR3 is TGTGCCAGCTCACCGGCTGGAGGGATTGATGGCTACACCTTC. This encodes CASSPAGGIDGYTF.

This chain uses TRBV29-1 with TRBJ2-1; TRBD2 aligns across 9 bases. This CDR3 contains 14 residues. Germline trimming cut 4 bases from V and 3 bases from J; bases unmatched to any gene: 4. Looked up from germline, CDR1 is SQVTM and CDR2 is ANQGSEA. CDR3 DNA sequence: TGCAGCGTTGCGACAGCGGGAGGCTACAATGAGCAGTTCTTC. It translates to CSVATAGGYNEQFF.

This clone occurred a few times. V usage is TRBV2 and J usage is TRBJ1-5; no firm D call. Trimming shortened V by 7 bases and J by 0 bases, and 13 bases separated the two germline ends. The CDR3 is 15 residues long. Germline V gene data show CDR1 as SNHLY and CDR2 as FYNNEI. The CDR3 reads CASTSLLGSNQPQHF. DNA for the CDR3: TGTGCCAGCACTAGTTTATTGGGTAGCAATCAGCCCCAGCATTTT.

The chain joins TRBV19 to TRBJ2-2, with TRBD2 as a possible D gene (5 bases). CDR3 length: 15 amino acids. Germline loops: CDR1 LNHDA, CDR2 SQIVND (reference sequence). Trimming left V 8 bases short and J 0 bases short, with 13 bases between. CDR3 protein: CASFGLAANTGELFF. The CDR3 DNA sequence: TGTGCCAGTTTCGGACTTGCCGCGAACACCGGGGAGCTGTTTTTT.

The CDR3 here is CASSLTGADQPQHF. DNA of the CDR3: TGTGCCAGCTCCTTAACAGGGGCAGATCAGCCCCAGCATTTT. The gene calls are TRBV18 and TRBJ1-5; 7 bases line up with TRBD1. J lost 5 bases, V lost 6 bases, and 7 bases had no gene match. The CDR3 length is 14 residues. CDR1 KGHSH and CDR2 LQKENI come from the germline V gene.

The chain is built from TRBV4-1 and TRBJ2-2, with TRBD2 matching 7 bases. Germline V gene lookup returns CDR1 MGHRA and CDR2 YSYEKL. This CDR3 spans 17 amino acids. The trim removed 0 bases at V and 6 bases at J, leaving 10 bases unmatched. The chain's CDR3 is CASSQDPAGVGPGELFF. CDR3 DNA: TGCGCCAGCAGCCAAGATCCCGCGGGAGTGGGTCCCGGGGAGCTGTTTTTT.

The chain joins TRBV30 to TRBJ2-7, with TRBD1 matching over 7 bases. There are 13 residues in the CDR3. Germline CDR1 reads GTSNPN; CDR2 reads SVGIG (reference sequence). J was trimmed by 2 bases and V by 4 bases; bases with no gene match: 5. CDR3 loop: CAWKNQGAYEQYF. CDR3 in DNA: TGTGCCTGGAAGAATCAGGGGGCCTACGAGCAGTACTTC.

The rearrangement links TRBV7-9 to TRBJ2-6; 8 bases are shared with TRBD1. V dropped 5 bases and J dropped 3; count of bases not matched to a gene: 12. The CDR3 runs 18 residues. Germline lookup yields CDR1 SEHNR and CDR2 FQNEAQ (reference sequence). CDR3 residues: CASSIEGQAVYGANVLTF. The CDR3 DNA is TGTGCCAGCAGCATTGAGGGACAGGCAGTCTATGGGGCCAACGTCCTGACTTTC.

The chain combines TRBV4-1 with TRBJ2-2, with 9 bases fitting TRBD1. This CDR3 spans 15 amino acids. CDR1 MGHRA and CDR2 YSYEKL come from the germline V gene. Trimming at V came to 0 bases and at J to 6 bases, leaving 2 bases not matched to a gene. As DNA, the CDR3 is TGCGCCAGCAGCCAAGAACAGGGGGCCGCCGGGGAGCTGTTTTTT. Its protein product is CASSQEQGAAGELFF.

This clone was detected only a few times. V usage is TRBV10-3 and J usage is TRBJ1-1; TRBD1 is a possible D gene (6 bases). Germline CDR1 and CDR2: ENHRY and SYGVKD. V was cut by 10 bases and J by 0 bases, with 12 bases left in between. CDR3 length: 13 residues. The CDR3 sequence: CATSGHLNTEAFF. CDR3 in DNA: TGTGCCACTTCGGGACATTTGAACACTGAAGCTTTCTTT.

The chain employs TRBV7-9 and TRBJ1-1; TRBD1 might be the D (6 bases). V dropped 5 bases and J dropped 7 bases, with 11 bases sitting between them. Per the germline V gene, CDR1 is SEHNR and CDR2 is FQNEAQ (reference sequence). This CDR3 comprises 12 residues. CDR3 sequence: CASSLRQDEAFF. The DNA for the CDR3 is TGTGCCAGCAGCCTACGACAGGATGAAGCTTTCTTT.

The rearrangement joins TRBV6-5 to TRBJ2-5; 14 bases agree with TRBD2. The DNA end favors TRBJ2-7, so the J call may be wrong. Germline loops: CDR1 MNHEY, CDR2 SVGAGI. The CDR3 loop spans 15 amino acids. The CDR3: CASSSGTSGSREQYF. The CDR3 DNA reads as TGTGCCAGCAGTTCTGGGACTAGCGGGAGCCGCGAGCAGTACTTC.

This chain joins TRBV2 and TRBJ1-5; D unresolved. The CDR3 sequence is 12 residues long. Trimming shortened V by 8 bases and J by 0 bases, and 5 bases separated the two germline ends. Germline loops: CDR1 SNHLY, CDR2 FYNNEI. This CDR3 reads CASRDSNQPQHF. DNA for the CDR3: TGTGCCAGCCGGGATAGCAATCAGCCCCAGCATTTT.

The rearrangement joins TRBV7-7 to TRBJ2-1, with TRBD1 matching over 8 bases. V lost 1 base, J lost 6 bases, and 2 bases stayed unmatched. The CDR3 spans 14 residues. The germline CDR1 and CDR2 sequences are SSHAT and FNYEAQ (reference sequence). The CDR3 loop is CASSLEDRANEQFF. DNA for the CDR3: TGTGCCAGCAGCTTAGAGGACAGGGCCAATGAGCAGTTCTTC.

The CDR3 reads CASSLGASPYEQYF. CDR3 coding DNA: TGTGCCAGCAGTTTAGGGGCTTCCCCCTACGAGCAGTACTTC. This sequence joins TRBV27 and TRBJ2-7; D may be TRBD1 (5 bases). V lost 2 bases to trimming and J lost 2 bases, with 10 bases between them. CDR3 length equals 14 residues. Germline CDR1 and CDR2: MNHEY and SMNVEV (reference sequence).

The CDR3 nucleotides are TGTGCCAGCAGTCCGGACTTGTACAATGAGCAGTTCTTC. Translating it yields CASSPDLYNEQFF. This chain connects TRBV6-5 to TRBJ2-1; TRBD2 is a possible D gene (5 bases). Germline-derived CDR1 and CDR2 are MNHEY and SVGAGI. V gave up 5 bases and J gave up 4 bases, with 9 bases separating them. The CDR3 runs 13 residues.